These 24 T cell receptor beta chains were sequenced from one sample in a study of cytomegalovirus exposure and HLA in healthy donors. Both 60 Vbeta primers and 13 Jbeta primers went into the PCR. Profiling relied on immunoSEQ multiplex PCR, and the TCRdb table lists in-frame clones only, not all of them. The sample records under 300,000 clones, around 65% being singletons. The specimen sequenced was PBMCs. These receptors came from a female donor in good health and CMV-seronegative.

The rearrangement joins TRBV6-1 to TRBJ2-5; possibly TRBD2 for D (6 bases). Germline loops: CDR1 MNHNS, CDR2 SASEGT. V shed 2 bases and J shed 5 bases, with 9 bases lying between them. The CDR3 is made up of 13 amino acids. For the CDR3, the DNA is TGTGCCAGCAGTGAATCGGGGGTGGAGACCCAGTACTTC. Protein sequence: CASSESGVETQYF.

On this clone itself: A read error may account for a junction end that differs from germline. The chain has TRBV27 and TRBJ1-5; D unclear. Germline-derived CDR1 and CDR2 are MNHEY and SMNVEV (reference sequence). This CDR3 contains 14 residues. The CDR3 spells CASSLYYSNQPQHF. For the CDR3, the DNA is TGTGCCAGCAGCTTATATTATAGCAATCAGCCCCAGCATTTT.

This clone was found a few times. The same CDR3 also results from other DNA sequences found in this sample. This chain connects TRBV5-4 to TRBJ1-2; D is possibly TRBD1 (6 bases). With 2 bases removed from V and 6 bases from J, the gap between germline ends came to 11 bases. This CDR3 is 13 amino acids long. In germline, CDR1 is SGHNT, CDR2 YYREEE (reference sequence). Written as DNA, the CDR3 is TGTGCCAGCAGCTTACAGGGCGGTGATGGCTACACCTTC. Protein product: CASSLQGGDGYTF.

This chain connects TRBV5-1 to TRBJ2-1, with D hard to call. The germline CDR1 and CDR2 sequences are SGHRS and YFSETQ. V was trimmed by 0 bases and J by 1 base, leaving 8 bases between them. The CDR3 length is 15 residues. The CDR3 loop is CASSLAPASYNEQFF. DNA for the CDR3: TGCGCCAGCAGCTTGGCCCCCGCGTCCTACAATGAGCAGTTCTTC.

To note about this clone: Mismatch with germline at one junction end may stem from a read error. V gene TRBV7-9 combines with J gene TRBJ2-5; tentatively, D is TRBD1 (5 bases). This CDR3 has 15 residues. In germline, CDR1 is SEHNR, CDR2 FQNEAQ (reference sequence). Here the CDR3 DNA reads TGTTCCAGCAGCTTAATCTCAGGGTTTCAAGAGACCCAGTACTTC. Translated: CSSSLISGFQETQYF.

This clone showed up just a few times. The chain links TRBV2 to TRBJ2-5, with a possible D match to TRBD2 (6 bases). TRBJ2-7 matches the DNA end more closely, so the J call is doubtful. The V gene's germline CDR1 is SNHLY and CDR2 FYNNEI. CDR3 length: 14 residues. The CDR3 nucleotides are TGTGCCAGCAGTGAAGGGCGGGGCTCCTACGAGCAGTACTTC. Translating gives CASSEGRGSYEQYF.

The V gene is TRBV6-1, the J gene TRBJ2-5; D possibly corresponds to TRBD2 (6 bases). CDR1 MNHNS and CDR2 SASEGT come from the germline V gene. CDR3 length: 14 amino acids. V lost 4 bases, J lost 2 bases, and 11 bases lay in between. The chain's CDR3 is CASSAAGGQETQYF. DNA for the CDR3: TGTGCCAGCAGTGCCGCAGGAGGGCAAGAGACCCAGTACTTC.

The chain is built from TRBV10-1 and TRBJ2-3, with TRBD2 matching 9 bases. V shed 5 bases, J shed 2 bases, and the junction held 5 bases outside the gene matches. From germline, CDR1 is WNHNN and CDR2 SYGVQD (reference sequence). The CDR3 extends over 15 amino acids. For the CDR3, the DNA is TGCGCCAGCAGTAGCGGGAGGTATATCACAGATACGCAGTATTTT. It specifies CASSSGRYITDTQYF.

V is TRBV19 and J is TRBJ2-1; 9 bases match TRBD1. CDR1 and CDR2 (germline): LNHDA, SQIVND (reference sequence). Trimming removed 4 bases from V and 7 bases from J; junction bases left unmatched: 8. The CDR3 extends over 15 amino acids. CDR3 amino acids: CASSNPGTGRNEQFF. The CDR3 coding sequence is TGTGCCAGTAGTAACCCCGGGACAGGGCGTAATGAGCAGTTCTTC.

The chain links TRBV5-6 to TRBJ2-5, with TRBD2 as a possible D gene (6 bases). Trimming took off 4 bases at V and 2 bases at J, with 15 bases between the two ends. Per germline, CDR1 SGHDT and CDR2 YYEEEE. The CDR3 consists of 15 residues. CDR3: CASSPDRDFQETQYF. DNA of the CDR3: TGTGCCAGCAGCCCTGACCGGGACTTTCAAGAGACCCAGTACTTC.

The chain couples TRBV2 to TRBJ2-1; the D is unclear. The CDR3 covers 14 residues. Deletions cut 9 bases from V and 0 bases from J, with 12 bases between. CDR1 is SNHLY, CDR2 FYNNEI, per germline. CDR3 region: CASFKPFSYNEQFF. CDR3 in DNA: TGTGCCAGTTTCAAGCCGTTCTCCTACAATGAGCAGTTCTTC.

The rearrangement uses TRBV30 and TRBJ2-3, with D unclear. Germline V gene sequence: CDR1 GTSNPN, CDR2 SVGIG (reference sequence). The V and J ends lost 3 bases and 3 bases respectively, with 10 bases between them. The CDR3 runs 13 residues. The CDR3 protein is CAWSYEDTDTQYF. CDR3 coding DNA: TGTGCCTGGAGCTACGAGGATACAGATACGCAGTATTTT.

In this sample, this clone turned up a few times. Other DNA sequences in this specimen translate into the identical CDR3. J is TRBJ1-5 and V is TRBV5-1; D ambiguous. Per the germline V gene, CDR1 is SGHRS and CDR2 is YFSETQ. V shed 0 bases and J shed 4 bases, with 8 bases lying between them. The CDR3 is made up of 14 amino acids. The CDR3 is CASSLDSSNQPQHF. In nucleotides, the CDR3 is TGCGCCAGCAGCTTGGACAGTTCTAATCAGCCCCAGCATTTT.

A few counts support this clone. The rearrangement uses TRBV29-1 and TRBJ1-1; D might be TRBD1 (5 bases). The CDR3 is 11 amino acids. In germline, CDR1 is SQVTM, CDR2 ANQGSEA. V was trimmed by 8 bases and J by 2 bases, leaving 9 bases between them. In DNA, the CDR3 is TGCAGCCATGACAGTAACACTGAAGCTTTCTTT. It specifies CSHDSNTEAFF.

This clone was seen just once. This rearrangement joins TRBV4-1 to TRBJ2-7; TRBD1 agrees at 8 bases. Germline CDR1 MGHRA, CDR2 YSYEKL. CDR3 size: 16 residues. Unmatched junction bases numbered 5, after V lost 1 base and J lost 0 bases. The CDR3, as DNA: TGCGCCAGCAGCCAAGGGGACAGGTCATCCTCCTACGAGCAGTACTTC. Protein product: CASSQGDRSSSYEQYF.

The chain combines TRBV5-1 with TRBJ2-1, with 7 bases identical to TRBD2. Germline V gene lookup returns CDR1 SGHRS and CDR2 YFSETQ. V gave up 0 bases and J gave up 7 bases; unmatched junction bases: 10. The CDR3 covers 16 residues. CDR3 nucleotides: TGCGCCAGCAGCTTGGGCCTAGCGGCCTCCCTAAATGAGCAGTTCTTC. Its translation is CASSLGLAASLNEQFF.

This clone turned up a few times. V usage is TRBV5-8 and J usage is TRBJ1-2; D gene ambiguous. V gave up 3 bases and J gave up 7 bases, with 10 bases separating them. Germline loops: CDR1 SGHTS, CDR2 YDEGEE. The CDR3 runs 12 residues. CDR3 bases: TGTGCCAGCAGCTGGAGGACTTTTGGCTACACCTTC. As protein: CASSWRTFGYTF. The variable domain in full, with the rest retrieved from reference TRBV5-8 and TRBJ1-2, is EAGVTQSPTHLIKTRGQQATLRCSPISGHTSVYWYQQALGLGLQFLLWYDEGEERNRGNFPPRFSGRQFPNYSSELNVNALELEDSALYLCASSWRTFGYTFGSGTRLTVV.

The CDR3 bases are TGCGCCAGCAGCCCCCAACTAGCGTCGGAGCAGTACTTC. Translated, it gives CASSPQLASEQYF. This sequence joins TRBV4-1 and TRBJ2-5; 7 bases fit TRBD2. Looked up from germline, CDR1 is MGHRA and CDR2 is YSYEKL. V shed 4 bases, J shed 11 bases, and the junction held 10 bases outside the gene matches. The CDR3 has 13 amino acids.

This clone was recorded a few times. The V call is TRBV28, the J call TRBJ1-1; unclear D gene. The germline gives CDR1 MDHEN, CDR2 SYDVKM. V was clipped by 8 bases and J by 0 bases, with 4 bases between them. CDR3 size: 11 residues. The CDR3: CASWLNTEAFF. The CDR3 coding sequence is TGTGCCAGCTGGCTGAACACTGAAGCTTTCTTT.

The V call is TRBV2, the J call TRBJ1-4; D is uncertain. The CDR3 sequence is 13 residues long. V was trimmed by 6 bases and J by 4 bases, leaving 9 bases between them. Germline CDR1 is SNHLY and CDR2 is FYNNEI. In DNA form, the CDR3 reads TGTGCCAGCAGGATACAAGTTAATGAAAAACTGTTTTTT. It codes for CASRIQVNEKLFF.

V is TRBV6-5 and J is TRBJ2-1, with TRBD2 identical over 11 bases. J gave up 6 bases and V 0 bases, and 4 bases lay outside the gene matches. Germline lookup yields CDR1 MNHEY and CDR2 SVGAGI. This CDR3 has 16 amino acids. This chain's CDR3 is CASSYSGLAGGNEQFF. The CDR3 coding sequence is TGTGCCAGCAGTTACTCGGGTCTAGCGGGAGGCAATGAGCAGTTCTTC.

The chain combines TRBV30 with TRBJ1-4; D unclear. The V end lost 2 bases, the J end lost 0 bases, and 7 bases lay between the germline ends. Germline loops: CDR1 GTSNPN, CDR2 SVGIG (reference sequence). The CDR3 is 14 residues long. The CDR3 DNA reads TGTGCCTGGAGTCCGTATGCAACTAATGAAAAACTGTTTTTT. Translation: CAWSPYATNEKLFF.

The rearrangement links TRBV15 to TRBJ2-1; 8 positions match TRBD1. CDR3 size: 16 residues. V shed 0 bases and J 3 bases; nucleotides not matched to a gene: 4. The germline V gene has CDR1 LNHNV and CDR2 YYDKDF (reference sequence). CDR3 amino acids: CATSRELGTGYNEQFF. The CDR3 coding sequence is TGTGCCACCAGCAGAGAGCTAGGGACAGGCTACAATGAGCAGTTCTTC.

Comment on this clone: Compared with germline, one end of the junction differs, possibly owing to a read error. J is TRBJ2-7 and V is TRBV2; D is unclear. In germline, CDR1 is SNHLY, CDR2 FYNNEI. The CDR3 extends over 11 amino acids. CDR3: CAGRISYEQYF. The DNA for the CDR3 is TGTGCCGGCAGGATCAGCTACGAGCAGTACTTC. Complete variable domain (other parts from reference TRBV2 and TRBJ2-7): EPEVTQTPSHQVTQMGQEVILRCVPISNHLYFYWYRQILGQKVEFLVSFYNNEISEKSEIFDDQFSVERPDGSNFTLKIRSTKLEDSAMYFCAGRISYEQYFGPGTRLTVT.